This is a list of T cell receptor beta chains from one sample in a study of blood T cell repertoires in COVID-19. Data came from immunoSEQ multiplex PCR; TCRdb stores just in-frame clones and leaves some out. The data show 350,000 to 450,000 clones, with about nine tenths seen just once and over 0.7% held by the top ten. What was sequenced was PBMCs or T cells enriched from blood (not recorded which). All receptors come from a woman in her forties who had been exposed to COVID-19. Each CDR3 is given with its conserved first and last residue. The D gene is left open where the match is weak. A row's size may be missing; if present it is once, few, many or a size class.

cdr3_nt | cdr3_aa | clone_size | j_call | d_call | v_call
TGTGCCAGCAGCGTAGGCGGTCCTGGCTACACCTTC | CASSVGGPGYTF | - | TRBJ1-2 | - | TRBV9
TGTGCCAGCAGGGACAGGGCCGGGGAGCTGTTTTTT | CASRDRAGELFF | - | TRBJ2-2 | TRBD1 | TRBV6-5
TGTGCCAGCAGCGCGGGGATGGGAGAGACCCAGTACTTC | CASSAGMGETQYF | - | TRBJ2-5 | - | TRBV9
TGTGCCACCAGTGATTTCGCAGACCAAGAGACCCAGTACTTC | CATSDFADQETQYF | - | TRBJ2-5 | - | TRBV24-1
TGTGCCACCAGGGACGAGGGGGCCGGGAAAGCTTTCTTT | CATRDEGAGKAFF | - | TRBJ1-1 | TRBD1 | TRBV24-1
TGTGCCAGCAGCGTAGCTACAGGGGGCAACACTGAAGCTTTCTTT | CASSVATGGNTEAFF | - | TRBJ1-1 | TRBD1 | TRBV9
TGCAGCGTTGATGGTCCGACTAGCGGGGAGACAGATACGCAGTATTTT | CSVDGPTSGETDTQYF | - | TRBJ2-3 | TRBD2 | TRBV29-1
TGTGCCAGCAGCTTATGGGGGGGCCCCAACATATATGGCTACACCTTC | CASSLWGGPNIYGYTF | - | TRBJ1-2 | - | TRBV7-9
TGCGCCAGCAGCTTGGGTCCCACCGGAGGGGAGACCCAGTACTTC | CASSLGPTGGETQYF | - | TRBJ2-5 | - | TRBV5-1
TGTGCCAGCAGCCCGACAGGGGGGAATAATGAAAAACTGTTTTTT | CASSPTGGNNEKLFF | - | TRBJ1-4 | TRBD1 | TRBV7-9
TGTGCCAGCAGCTTCGGGAGCGGGGTTTCCGAGCAGTACTTC | CASSFGSGVSEQYF | once | TRBJ2-7 | TRBD2 | TRBV11-1
TGTGCCAGTAGTATCGGCACAGGGGACGTGAGCAATCAGCCCCAGCATTTT | CASSIGTGDVSNQPQHF | - | TRBJ1-5 | TRBD1 | TRBV19
TGTGCCAGCAGTACTCTTGACATTCAGTACTTC | CASSTLDIQYF | - | TRBJ2-4 | - | TRBV25-1
TGTGCCAGCAGAAATTCGCCAAATAGGACAGGGAGGTGGTATGGCTACACCTTC | CASRNSPNRTGRWYGYTF | - | TRBJ1-2 | TRBD1 | TRBV25-1
TGTGCCAGCAGCTCCCGGCCTACAGGAAGCTCCTACAATGAGCAGTTCTTC | CASSSRPTGSSYNEQFF | - | TRBJ2-1 | - | TRBV7-3